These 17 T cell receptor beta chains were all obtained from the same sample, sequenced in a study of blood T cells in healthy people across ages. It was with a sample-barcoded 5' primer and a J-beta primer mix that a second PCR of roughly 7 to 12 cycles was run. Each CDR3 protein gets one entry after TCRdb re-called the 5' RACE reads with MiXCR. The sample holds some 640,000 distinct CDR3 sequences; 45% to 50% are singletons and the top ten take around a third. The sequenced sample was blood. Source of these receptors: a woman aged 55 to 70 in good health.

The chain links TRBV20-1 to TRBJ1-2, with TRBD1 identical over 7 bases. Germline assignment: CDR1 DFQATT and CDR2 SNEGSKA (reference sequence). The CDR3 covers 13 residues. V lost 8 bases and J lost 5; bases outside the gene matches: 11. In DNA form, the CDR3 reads TGCAGTACATACAGGGGTTCCCCTTATGGCTACACCTTC. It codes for CSTYRGSPYGYTF.

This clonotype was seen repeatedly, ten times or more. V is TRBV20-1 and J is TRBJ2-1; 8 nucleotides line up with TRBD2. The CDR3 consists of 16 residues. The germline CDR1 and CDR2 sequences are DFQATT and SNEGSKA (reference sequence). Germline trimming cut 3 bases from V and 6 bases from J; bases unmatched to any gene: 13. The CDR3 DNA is TGCAGTGCTAGTCTTATTCCAAGCGGGAGTATCAATGAGCAGTTCTTC. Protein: CSASLIPSGSINEQFF.

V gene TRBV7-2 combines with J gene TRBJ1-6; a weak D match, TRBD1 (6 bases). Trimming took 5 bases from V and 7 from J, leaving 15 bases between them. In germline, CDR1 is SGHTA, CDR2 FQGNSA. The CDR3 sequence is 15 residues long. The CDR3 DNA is TGTGCCAGCAGCATAAACAGGGTTGGGAATTCACCCCTCCACTTT. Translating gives CASSINRVGNSPLHF.

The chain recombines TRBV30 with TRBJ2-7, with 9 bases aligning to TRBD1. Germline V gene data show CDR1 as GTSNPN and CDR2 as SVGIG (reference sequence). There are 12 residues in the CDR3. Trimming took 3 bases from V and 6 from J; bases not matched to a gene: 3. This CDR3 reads CAWSPDRGEQYF. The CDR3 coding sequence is TGTGCCTGGAGCCCGGACAGGGGCGAGCAGTACTTC.

The CDR3 reads CASSFERRGTDTQYF. CDR3 bases: TGTGCCAGCAGTTTTGAGCGACGGGGAACAGATACGCAGTATTTT. The rearrangement links TRBV12-3 or TRBV12-4 to TRBJ2-3, with D maybe TRBD2 (5 bases). The V gene lost 3 bases and the J gene lost 3 bases, with 13 bases spanning the gap. The CDR3 spans 15 residues.

CDR3 sequence (DNA): TGTGCCAGCACCCCAAGCCGGGACAGATCCTACGAGCAGTACTTC. Protein: CASTPSRDRSYEQYF. The chain has TRBV7-2 and TRBJ2-7, with TRBD1 matching over 7 bases. Trimming took 7 bases from V and 1 from J; bases not matched to a gene: 10. The CDR3 covers 15 residues. CDR1 and CDR2 (germline): SGHTA, FQGNSA.

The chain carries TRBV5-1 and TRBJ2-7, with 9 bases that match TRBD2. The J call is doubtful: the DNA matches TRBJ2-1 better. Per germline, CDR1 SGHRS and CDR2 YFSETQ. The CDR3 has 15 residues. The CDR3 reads CASRTGTSMHNEQFF. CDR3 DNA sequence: TGCGCCAGCAGAACCGGGACTAGCATGCACAATGAGCAGTTCTTC.

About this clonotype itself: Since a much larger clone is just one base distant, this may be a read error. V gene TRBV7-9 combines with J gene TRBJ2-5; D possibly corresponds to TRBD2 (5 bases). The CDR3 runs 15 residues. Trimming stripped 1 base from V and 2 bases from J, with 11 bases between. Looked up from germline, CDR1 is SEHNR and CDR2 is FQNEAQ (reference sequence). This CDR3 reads CASSLGPAAQETQYF. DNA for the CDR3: TGTGCCAGCAGCTTAGGACCAGCGGCTCAAGAGACCCAGTACTTC.

Here the CDR3 reads CASSSDRGLETQYF. Written as DNA, the CDR3 is TGTGCCAGCAGCTCTGACAGGGGATTAGAGACCCAGTACTTC. This chain joins TRBV5-6 and TRBJ2-7; 8 bases agree with TRBD1. The end of the DNA is better explained by TRBJ2-5, so the J call may be wrong. The CDR3 runs 14 residues. The germline gives CDR1 SGHDT, CDR2 YYEEEE.

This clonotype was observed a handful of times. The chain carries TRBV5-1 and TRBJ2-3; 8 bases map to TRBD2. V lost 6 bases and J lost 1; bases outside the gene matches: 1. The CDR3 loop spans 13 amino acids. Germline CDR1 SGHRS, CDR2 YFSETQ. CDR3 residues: CASKTSGTDTQYF. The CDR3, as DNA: TGCGCCAGCAAGACTAGCGGCACAGATACGCAGTATTTT.

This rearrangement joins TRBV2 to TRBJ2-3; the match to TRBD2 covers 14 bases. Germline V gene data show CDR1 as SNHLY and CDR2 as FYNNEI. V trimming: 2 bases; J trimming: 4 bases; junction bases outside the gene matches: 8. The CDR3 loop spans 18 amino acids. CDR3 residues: CASSEYMGLAGVSDTQYF. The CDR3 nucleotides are TGTGCCAGCAGTGAATATATGGGACTAGCGGGAGTCTCAGATACGCAGTATTTT. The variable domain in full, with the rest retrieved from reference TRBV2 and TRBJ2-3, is EPEVTQTPSHQVTQMGQEVILRCVPISNHLYFYWYRQILGQKVEFLVSFYNNEISEKSEIFDDQFSVERPDGSNFTLKIRSTKLEDSAMYFCASSEYMGLAGVSDTQYFGPGTRLTVL.

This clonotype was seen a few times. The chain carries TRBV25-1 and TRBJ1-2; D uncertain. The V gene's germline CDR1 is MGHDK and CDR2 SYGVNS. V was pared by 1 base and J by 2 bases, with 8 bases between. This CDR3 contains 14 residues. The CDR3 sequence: CASSEWAANYGYTF. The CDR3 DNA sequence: TGTGCCAGCAGTGAATGGGCCGCAAACTATGGCTACACCTTC.

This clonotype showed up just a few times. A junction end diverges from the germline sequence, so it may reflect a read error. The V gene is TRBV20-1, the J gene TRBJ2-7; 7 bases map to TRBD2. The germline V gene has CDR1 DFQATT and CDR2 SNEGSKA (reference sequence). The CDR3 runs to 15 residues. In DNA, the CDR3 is TGCAGTGCCAGAGGACTAGTAGTGGAAGGAGGCGAGCAGTACTTC. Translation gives CSARGLVVEGGEQYF.

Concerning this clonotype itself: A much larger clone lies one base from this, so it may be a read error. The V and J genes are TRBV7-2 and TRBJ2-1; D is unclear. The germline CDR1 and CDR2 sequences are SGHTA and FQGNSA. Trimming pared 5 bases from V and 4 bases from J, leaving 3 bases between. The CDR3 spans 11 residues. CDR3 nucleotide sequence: TGTGCCAGCAGCAAGTACAATGAGCAGTTCTTC. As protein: CASSKYNEQFF.

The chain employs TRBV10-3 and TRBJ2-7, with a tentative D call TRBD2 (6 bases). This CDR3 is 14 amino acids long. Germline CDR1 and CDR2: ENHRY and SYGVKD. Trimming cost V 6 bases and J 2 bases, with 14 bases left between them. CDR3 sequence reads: CAIRGDSGTYEQYF. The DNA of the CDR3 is TGTGCCATCAGGGGGGACTCAGGTACCTACGAGCAGTACTTC.

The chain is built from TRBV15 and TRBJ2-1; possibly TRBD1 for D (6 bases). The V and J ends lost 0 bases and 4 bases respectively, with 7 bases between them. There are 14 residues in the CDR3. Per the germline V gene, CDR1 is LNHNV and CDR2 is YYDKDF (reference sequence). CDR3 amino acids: CATSREQGYNEQFF. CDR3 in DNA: TGTGCCACCAGCAGAGAACAGGGTTACAATGAGCAGTTCTTC.

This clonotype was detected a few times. The CDR3: CSVHGLAGFSEQFF. The CDR3 DNA reads TGCAGTGTTCACGGGCTAGCGGGTTTTAGTGAGCAGTTCTTC. The rearrangement joins TRBV20-1 to TRBJ2-1; TRBD2 aligns across 8 bases. Germline CDR1 is DFQATT and CDR2 is SNEGSKA (reference sequence). J was trimmed by 9 bases and V by 7 bases; bases with no gene match: 14. The CDR3 totals 14 residues.